This T cell receptor beta chain was captured in a study of blood T cell repertoires in COVID-19. Enrolled during active infection, Seattle patients were then followed longitudinally. The authors' processing: Estimates of nucleated cell counts were drawn from the amplification of reference gene primers. Sequenced by immunoSEQ multiplex PCR; TCRdb stores in-frame clones only, minus some. V and J calls plus clone size are reproduced from that table; the DNA served to infer D and trimming. The profile shows a few hundred thousand clones, approximately 90% of them singletons. This CDR3 has 13 residues. Per germline, CDR1 KGHDR and CDR2 SFDVKD. Deletions cut 8 bases from V and 12 bases from J, with 18 bases between.

This sequence originates from a woman aged 25-40 years with COVID-19, enrolled during active disease. The chain joins TRBV24-1 to TRBJ1-4; D is perhaps TRBD1 (6 bases). The specimen was peripheral blood. The CDR3 DNA is TGTGCCACCATTGGGGGCCAAGGGATTCAACTGTTTTTT. Translating it yields CATIGGQGIQLFF.